This entry describes one T cell receptor (beta chain). The data are from a study of blood T cell repertoires in COVID-19. Study at large: Sources were T cells, B-cell-depleted T cells, or PBMCs; the material itself was cDNA or gDNA.

TCRdb's table, derived via immunoSEQ multiplex PCR, lists solely in-frame clones and lacks some. The sample consists of hundreds of thousands of clones, 80% to 90% of them appearing once. Cohort 3 donors counted as recovered after two negative PCRs, clearance, or resolved symptoms. This CDR3 region has 14 residues. Germline lookup yields CDR1 SEHNR and CDR2 FQNEAQ (reference sequence). V shed 2 bases and J shed 0 bases, with 7 bases lying between them. The gene calls are TRBV7-9 and TRBJ1-1; D remains unclear. Sequenced: PBMCs or T cells enriched from blood (not recorded which). The source is a man between 18 and 35 years old who had recovered from COVID-19. The CDR3 nucleotides are TGTGCCAGCAGCTTAATCCCCATGAACACTGAAGCTTTCTTT. As protein: CASSLIPMNTEAFF.